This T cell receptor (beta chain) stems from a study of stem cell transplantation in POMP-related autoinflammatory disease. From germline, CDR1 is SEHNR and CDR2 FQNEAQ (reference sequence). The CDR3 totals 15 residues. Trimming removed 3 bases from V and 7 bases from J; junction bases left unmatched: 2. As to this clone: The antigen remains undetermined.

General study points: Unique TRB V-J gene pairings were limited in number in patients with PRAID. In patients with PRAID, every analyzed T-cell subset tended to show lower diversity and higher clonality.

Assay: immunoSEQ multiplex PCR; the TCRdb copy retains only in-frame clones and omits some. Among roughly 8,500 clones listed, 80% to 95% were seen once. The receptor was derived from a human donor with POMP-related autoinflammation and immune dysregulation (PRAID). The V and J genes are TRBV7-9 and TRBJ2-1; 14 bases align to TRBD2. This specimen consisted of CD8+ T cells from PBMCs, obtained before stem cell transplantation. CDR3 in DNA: TGTGCCAGCAGCTTGGGACTAGCGGGAGAGAATGAGCAGTTCTTC. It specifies CASSLGLAGENEQFF.